The 31 T cell receptor beta chains listed next were all sequenced from one sample in a study of cytomegalovirus exposure and HLA in healthy donors (dated by TCRdb to about 2017). The library was produced with the immunoSEQ multiplex PCR assay. For the multiplex PCR, a mixture combining 60 forward primers for TCR Vbeta segments and 13 reverse primers for TCR Jbeta segments was used. TCRdb took over this immuneACCESS table, retaining in-frame rearrangements with V and J assigned. Such tables are incomplete; in checked studies, under half of the missing clones stem from an unresolved V gene, and the remainder is unexplained. The table of this sample itemizes some 110,000 clones. The biggest ten clones account for about 2% of the sample. Sequenced sample: PBMCs. The receptors come from a man aged 40-49 years in good health and CMV-seronegative.

This chain connects TRBV11-3 to TRBJ2-1; D may be TRBD1 (6 bases). Trimming took off 4 bases at V and 4 bases at J, with 17 bases between the two ends. The germline CDR1 and CDR2 sequences are SGHNT and YENEEA. This CDR3 spans 16 amino acids. The CDR3 sequence is CASSSPRGLGYNEQFF. Written as DNA, the CDR3 is TGTGCCAGCAGCTCCCCTAGGGGGTTAGGGTACAATGAGCAGTTCTTC.

The J gene is TRBJ2-1, the V gene TRBV27; TRBD2 matches 12 bases. Germline V gene sequence: CDR1 MNHEY, CDR2 SMNVEV (reference sequence). The CDR3 extends over 13 amino acids. V lost 8 bases, J lost 7 bases, and 3 bases stayed unmatched. DNA of the CDR3: TGTGCCAGCCTGACTAGCGGGGGAAATGAGCAGTTCTTC. This encodes CASLTSGGNEQFF.

The rearrangement links TRBV18 to TRBJ2-1; D may be TRBD2 (6 bases). Germline loops: CDR1 KGHSH, CDR2 LQKENI. The CDR3 extends over 13 amino acids. V gave up 5 bases and J gave up 5 bases, with 10 bases separating them. The CDR3 reads CASSVGLDNEQFF. The CDR3 coding sequence is TGTGCCAGCTCAGTGGGACTTGACAATGAGCAGTTCTTC. The full variable domain, in which reference TRBV18 and TRBJ2-1 provide the parts outside the CDR3, is NAGVMQNPRHLVRRRGQEARLRCSPMKGHSHVYWYRQLPEEGLKFMVYLQKENIIDESGMPKERFSAEFPKEGPSILRIQQVVRGDSAAYFCASSVGLDNEQFFGPGTRLTVL.

The V gene is TRBV7-3, the J gene TRBJ1-2, with 7 bases lining up with TRBD1. This CDR3 is 14 amino acids long. Losses at the gene ends were 2 bases for V and 8 bases for J; bases not matched to a gene: 8. In germline, CDR1 is SGHTA, CDR2 FQGTGA. CDR3 region: CASSLGRGAMGYTF. The CDR3 DNA reads TGTGCCAGCAGCTTAGGCAGGGGGGCTATGGGCTACACCTTC.

The chain combines TRBV25-1 with TRBJ1-4; D is uncertain. The CDR3 runs 14 residues. Germline CDR1 MGHDK, CDR2 SYGVNS. Trimming pared 1 base from V and 4 bases from J, leaving 7 bases between. The CDR3 DNA is TGTGCCAGCAGTGAATTCGGGAGTAATGAAAAACTGTTTTTT. This codes for CASSEFGSNEKLFF.

The V call is TRBV30, the J call TRBJ2-7, with 7 bases lining up with TRBD2. The CDR3 has 13 amino acids. After removal of 4 bases from V and 4 bases from J, the junction contained 7 bases not matched to a gene. Germline V CDR1 and CDR2: GTSNPN, SVGIG (reference sequence). DNA for the CDR3: TGTGCCTGGACCCGGGACTACGGATACGAGCAGTACTTC. The encoded protein is CAWTRDYGYEQYF.

The chain is built from TRBV28 and TRBJ1-5; 7 nucleotides align to TRBD1. Trimming removed 4 bases from V and 6 bases from J; junction bases left unmatched: 6. The CDR3 is 14 amino acids. Germline V gene data show CDR1 as MDHEN and CDR2 as SYDVKM. The CDR3: CASSSTGAGQPQHF. CDR3 nucleotide sequence: TGTGCCAGCAGTTCTACAGGGGCGGGTCAGCCCCAGCATTTT.

The rearrangement joins TRBV5-1 to TRBJ1-1; 7 nucleotides agree with TRBD1. The V gene's germline CDR1 is SGHRS and CDR2 YFSETQ. The CDR3 is 14 residues long. V shed 7 bases and J 10 bases; nucleotides not matched to a gene: 16. The DNA for the CDR3 is TGCGCCAGCGGGGAGCAGGGGGGTTTCTCGAGAGCTTTCTTT. Protein sequence: CASGEQGGFSRAFF. Filled out from reference TRBV5-1 and TRBJ1-1, the complete variable domain reads KAGVTQTPRYLIKTRGQQVTLSCSPISGHRSVSWYQQTPGQGLQFLFEYFSETQRNKGNFPGRFSGRQFSNSRSEMNVSTLELGDSALYLCASGEQGGFSRAFFGQGTRLTVV.

In nucleotides, the CDR3 is TGTGCCAGCAGCGTGCTAGGACAGGGGTGGAATGAGCAGTTCTTC. Residues: CASSVLGQGWNEQFF. V is TRBV5-4 and J is TRBJ2-1, with 9 bases matching TRBD1. The CDR3 totals 15 residues. Trimming took 4 bases from V and 7 from J; bases not matched to a gene: 9. CDR1 is SGHNT and CDR2 is YYREEE in the germline V gene (reference sequence).

The chain combines TRBV10-3 with TRBJ1-3; TRBD1 might be the D (6 bases). The CDR3 has 15 amino acids. Trimming stripped 5 bases from V and 2 bases from J, with 13 bases between. The V gene's germline CDR1 is ENHRY and CDR2 SYGVKD. CDR3: CAISQQGSAGNTIYF. The CDR3, as DNA: TGTGCCATCAGTCAACAGGGTTCGGCTGGAAACACCATATATTTT.

The rearrangement uses TRBV4-1 and TRBJ2-7; 15 bases fit TRBD2. The length of the CDR3 is 17 residues. CDR1 is MGHRA, CDR2 YSYEKL, per germline. V lost 1 base, J lost 4 bases, and 5 bases stayed unmatched. In nucleotides, the CDR3 is TGCGCCAGCAGCCAAGTGCCGGGACTAGCGGGAGGTTACGAGCAGTACTTC. This gives the protein CASSQVPGLAGGYEQYF.

The CDR3 region has the DNA TGCGCCAGCAGTGAGGGTACAGTCTCCTACGAGCAGTACTTC. Translating gives CASSEGTVSYEQYF. The chain recombines TRBV10-1 with TRBJ2-5; D unresolved. Matching the DNA end better, TRBJ2-7 makes the J call doubtful. This CDR3 region has 14 residues. Per the germline V gene, CDR1 is WNHNN and CDR2 is SYGVQD (reference sequence).

The chain carries TRBV6-1 and TRBJ1-2; D gene uncertain. This CDR3 is built from 16 residues. V gave up 0 bases and J gave up 5 bases, with 16 bases separating them. CDR1 and CDR2 (germline): MNHNS, SASEGT. As DNA, the CDR3 is TGTGCCAGCAGTGAAGCGCTAGGAGAGAGGCTATATGGCTACACCTTC. Protein product: CASSEALGERLYGYTF.

This sequence joins TRBV5-8 and TRBJ1-1; no definite D call. Germline lookup yields CDR1 SGHTS and CDR2 YDEGEE. With 2 bases removed from V and 1 base from J, the gap between germline ends came to 6 bases. The CDR3 spans 13 residues. CDR3 region: CASSFTANTEAFF. CDR3 coding DNA: TGTGCCAGCAGCTTTACAGCGAACACTGAAGCTTTCTTT.

The chain is built from TRBV6-5 and TRBJ2-1, with D perhaps TRBD1 (5 bases). Germline V CDR1 and CDR2: MNHEY, SVGAGI. This CDR3 region has 13 residues. The germline V and J ends were trimmed by 6 bases and 14 bases, with 20 bases remaining between them. CDR3 residues: CASRSTVGSFEFF. The CDR3 coding sequence is TGTGCCAGCAGATCGACAGTTGGCTCTTTTGAGTTCTTC.

The chain recombines TRBV7-6 with TRBJ2-7; D possibly corresponds to TRBD2 (7 bases). The V and J ends lost 1 base and 6 bases respectively, with 16 bases between them. Germline-derived CDR1 and CDR2 are SGHVS and FNYEAQ. The CDR3 has 15 residues. The CDR3 sequence: CASSLGAGAPGEQYF. DNA of the CDR3: TGTGCCAGCAGCTTAGGCGCGGGGGCCCCAGGCGAGCAGTACTTC. Full variable domain (outside the CDR3, taken from reference TRBV7-6 and TRBJ2-7): GAGVSQSPRYKVTKRGQDVALRCDPISGHVSLYWYRQALGQGPEFLTYFNYEAQQDKSGLPNDRFSAERPEGSISTLTIQRTEQRDSAMYRCASSLGAGAPGEQYFGPGTRLTVT.

V is TRBV13 and J is TRBJ2-3, with TRBD2 identical over 9 bases. Germline CDR1 and CDR2: PRHDT and FYEKMQ (reference sequence). The CDR3 has 18 amino acids. After removal of 4 bases from V and 2 bases from J, the junction contained 13 bases not matched to a gene. CDR3 residues: CASSSLYGGRVLTDTQYF. The CDR3 DNA is TGTGCCAGCAGCTCCCTCTACGGCGGGAGGGTCCTCACAGATACGCAGTATTTT.

This chain joins TRBV6-6 and TRBJ2-7; no clear D gene. Germline lookup yields CDR1 MNHNY and CDR2 SVGAGI (reference sequence). This CDR3 is built from 14 residues. The ends were cut back, 5 bases at V and 3 bases at J, with 14 bases in the middle. CDR3 sequence: CASSQPVRYYEQYF. As DNA, the CDR3 is TGTGCCAGCAGTCAACCCGTGCGGTACTACGAGCAGTACTTC.

V is TRBV5-1 and J is TRBJ2-7; D possibly corresponds to TRBD1 (6 bases). Germline CDR1 reads SGHRS; CDR2 reads YFSETQ. The CDR3 consists of 16 residues. The V end was cut by 4 bases, the J end by 2 bases, with 19 bases between. The CDR3 spells CASSPRDKFTPYEQYF. CDR3 nucleotides: TGCGCCAGCAGCCCCCGGGACAAATTTACACCCTACGAGCAGTACTTC.

The CDR3 reads CASSEARGVTAKNIQYF. CDR3 DNA sequence: TGTGCCAGCAGTGAAGCGCGGGGGGTCACCGCCAAAAACATTCAGTACTTC. The chain joins TRBV6-1 to TRBJ2-4; 8 positions match TRBD2. The V and J ends lost 0 bases and 1 base, in that order; junction bases with no gene match: 5. Germline V CDR1 and CDR2: MNHNS, SASEGT. The CDR3 spans 17 residues.

This chain connects TRBV11-2 to TRBJ2-5, with a possible D match to TRBD2 (6 bases). The CDR3 runs 14 residues. V was trimmed by 1 base and J by 6 bases, leaving 12 bases between them. Germline assignment: CDR1 SGHAT and CDR2 FQNNGV. The CDR3 nucleotides are TGTGCCAGCAGCTTAGTTGGCGGGGTGAAGACCCAGTACTTC. Translated: CASSLVGGVKTQYF. Using reference TRBV11-2 and TRBJ2-5 for the parts outside the CDR3, the full variable domain is EAGVAQSPRYKIIEKRQSVAFWCNPISGHATLYWYQQILGQGPKLLIQFQNNGVVDDSQLPKDRFSAERLKGVDSTLKIQPAKLEDSAVYLCASSLVGGVKTQYFGPGTRLLVL.

This sequence joins TRBV4-1 and TRBJ2-3; 8 bases line up with TRBD1. The CDR3 covers 17 residues. Germline values: CDR1 MGHRA, CDR2 YSYEKL. V lost 3 bases and J lost 6; bases outside the gene matches: 14. The CDR3 protein is CASSQGETGGVDDTQYF. The CDR3 coding sequence is TGCGCCAGCAGCCAGGGAGAAACAGGGGGAGTCGACGATACGCAGTATTTT.

CDR3 residues: CAWSTTSIRADTQYF. The CDR3 DNA is TGTGCCTGGAGTACAACTAGCATCCGGGCAGATACGCAGTATTTT. The J gene is TRBJ2-3, the V gene TRBV30, with TRBD2 as a possible D gene (6 bases). The length of the CDR3 is 15 residues. The ends were cut back, 2 bases at V and 4 bases at J, with 16 bases in the middle. Germline CDR1 reads GTSNPN; CDR2 reads SVGIG (reference sequence).

V and J are TRBV11-3 and TRBJ1-1; a possible D gene is TRBD1 (5 bases). The germline CDR1 and CDR2 sequences are SGHNT and YENEEA. Trimming removed 1 base from V and 5 bases from J, with 17 bases in between. The CDR3 has 16 residues. CDR3 DNA: TGTGCCAGCAGCTTAGGGGGTTTAGGGGTATTGACTGAAGCTTTCTTT. It codes for CASSLGGLGVLTEAFF.

The chain joins TRBV5-1 to TRBJ1-1; perhaps TRBD1 as D (6 bases). Germline CDR1 is SGHRS and CDR2 is YFSETQ. This CDR3 contains 16 residues. V lost 3 bases and J 6 bases, leaving 21 bases between the germline ends. DNA for the CDR3: TGCGCCAGCAGCTCTTACACACAGGTCGCAGGGGCTGAAGCTTTCTTT. Translating gives CASSSYTQVAGAEAFF.

The CDR3 DNA reads TGTGCCAGCAGCCAAGATGGGGCCTCTGGGGCCAACGTCCTGACTTTC. It codes for CASSQDGASGANVLTF. The chain employs TRBV4-2 and TRBJ2-6, with D possibly matching TRBD1 (5 bases). The CDR3 contains 16 residues. Trimming cost V 0 bases and J 0 bases, with 6 bases left between them. Germline V gene sequence: CDR1 LGHNA, CDR2 YNFKEQ.

The chain links TRBV2 to TRBJ2-7, with 12 positions matching TRBD1. After removal of 7 bases from V and 6 bases from J, the junction contained 7 bases not matched to a gene. Germline V gene sequence: CDR1 SNHLY, CDR2 FYNNEI. This CDR3 region has 14 residues. CDR3 in amino acids: CASIRDRGLGEQYF. In DNA, the CDR3 is TGTGCCAGCATTAGGGACAGGGGGCTCGGCGAGCAGTACTTC.

The V call is TRBV6-5, the J call TRBJ1-5, with a tentative D call TRBD1 (6 bases). Germline CDR1 MNHEY, CDR2 SVGAGI. V was clipped by 4 bases and J by 7 bases, with 11 bases between them. The CDR3 is 13 residues long. Written as DNA, the CDR3 is TGTGCCAGCAGTTCCCCAGGGGAACAGCCCCAGCATTTT. Translated: CASSSPGEQPQHF.

This chain uses TRBV10-1 with TRBJ2-7, with 9 bases that match TRBD1. The CDR3 has 13 amino acids. J gave up 3 bases and V 8 bases, and 5 bases lay outside the gene matches. CDR1 is WNHNN, CDR2 SYGVQD, per germline (reference sequence). In nucleotides, the CDR3 is TGCGCCAGCCAAGCGACAGGGGGCTACGAGCAGTACTTC. This gives the protein CASQATGGYEQYF.

The V call is TRBV29-1, the J call TRBJ2-7; D is undetermined. The germline gives CDR1 SQVTM, CDR2 ANQGSEA. The CDR3 is 11 amino acids. Between the trimmed V and J ends, which lost 7 bases and 3 bases, there was a span of 10 bases. DNA of the CDR3: TGCAGCGGTAAACAGAGCTACGAGCAGTACTTC. Residues: CSGKQSYEQYF.

The CDR3 region has the DNA TGTGCCAGCAGTCAATACAGGGGGAACTATGGCTACACCTTC. Amino acids: CASSQYRGNYGYTF. This chain joins TRBV6-5 and TRBJ1-2; 8 bases are a match to TRBD1. V shed 5 bases and J 2 bases; nucleotides not matched to a gene: 4. The length of the CDR3 is 14 residues. Germline V gene sequence: CDR1 MNHEY, CDR2 SVGAGI.